This entry is about one TCR beta chain. Its matching antigen is unknown. The CDR3 consists of 14 residues. In germline, CDR1 is MNHEY, CDR2 SMNVEV (reference sequence). Trimming cost V 6 bases and J 1 base, with 13 bases left between them. This entry comes from a study of cytomegalovirus exposure and HLA in healthy donors. Points from the study as a whole: TCR beta chains numbering more than 150 were designated cytomegalovirus-associated. By a later analysis, the bulk of CMV-associated TCR beta chains appeared HLA-restricted.

PCR was performed using 60 Vbeta and 13 Jbeta primers. TCRdb keeps only in-frame clones here, not all; method: immunoSEQ multiplex PCR. This table has hundreds of thousands of clones, approximately 79% appearing once. The sample comprised PBMCs. This TCR was sampled from a male donor in good health and CMV-seronegative. The chain links TRBV27 to TRBJ2-7; possible D gene TRBD1, 5 bases. The CDR3: CASSDDRTSYEQYF. CDR3 nucleotide sequence: TGTGCCAGCAGCGACGACCGGACATCCTACGAGCAGTACTTC.